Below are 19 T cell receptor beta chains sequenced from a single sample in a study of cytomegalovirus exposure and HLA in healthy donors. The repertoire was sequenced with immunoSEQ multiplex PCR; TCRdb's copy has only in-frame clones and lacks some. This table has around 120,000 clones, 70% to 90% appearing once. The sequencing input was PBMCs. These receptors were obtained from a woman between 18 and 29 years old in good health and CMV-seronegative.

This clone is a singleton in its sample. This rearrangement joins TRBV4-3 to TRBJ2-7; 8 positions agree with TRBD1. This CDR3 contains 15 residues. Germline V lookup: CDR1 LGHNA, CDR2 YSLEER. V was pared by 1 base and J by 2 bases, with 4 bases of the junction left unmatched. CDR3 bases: TGCGCCAGCAGCCAAGTACAGGGGGATACCTACGAGCAGTACTTC. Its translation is CASSQVQGDTYEQYF.

The CDR3 sequence: CATEDRAGYDTQYF. CDR3 nucleotides: TGTGCCACCGAGGACAGGGCCGGGTACGATACGCAGTATTTT. J is TRBJ2-3 and V is TRBV19; TRBD1 matches 8 bases. J gave up 6 bases and V 10 bases, and 12 bases lay outside the gene matches. Germline V gives CDR1 LNHDA, CDR2 SQIVND (reference sequence). The CDR3 has 14 amino acids.

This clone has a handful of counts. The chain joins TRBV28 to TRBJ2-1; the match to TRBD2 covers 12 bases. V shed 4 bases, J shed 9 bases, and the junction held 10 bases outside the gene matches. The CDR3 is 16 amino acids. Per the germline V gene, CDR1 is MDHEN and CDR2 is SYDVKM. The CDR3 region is CASSSLTSGSRGEQFF. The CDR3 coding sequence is TGTGCCAGCAGTTCACTGACTAGCGGGAGTCGGGGTGAGCAGTTCTTC.

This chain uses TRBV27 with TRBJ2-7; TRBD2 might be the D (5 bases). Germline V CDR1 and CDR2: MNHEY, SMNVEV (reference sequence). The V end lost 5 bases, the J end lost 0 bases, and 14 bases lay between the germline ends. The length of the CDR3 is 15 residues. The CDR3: CASSTDYLYSYEQYF. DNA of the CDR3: TGTGCCAGCAGTACCGACTACCTCTACTCCTACGAGCAGTACTTC.

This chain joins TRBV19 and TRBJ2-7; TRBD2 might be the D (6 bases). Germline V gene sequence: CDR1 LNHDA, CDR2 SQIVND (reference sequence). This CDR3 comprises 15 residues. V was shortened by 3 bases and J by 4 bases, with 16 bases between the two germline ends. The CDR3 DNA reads TGTGCCAGTAGTATGCCCGGGGGAAAAGGGTACGAGCAGTACTTC. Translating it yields CASSMPGGKGYEQYF.

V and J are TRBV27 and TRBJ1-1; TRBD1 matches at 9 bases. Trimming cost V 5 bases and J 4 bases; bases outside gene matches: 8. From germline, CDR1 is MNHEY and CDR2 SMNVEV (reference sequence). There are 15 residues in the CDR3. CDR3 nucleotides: TGTGCCAGCAGTCCCCGACAGGGGGTTGTCACTGAAGCTTTCTTT. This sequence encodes CASSPRQGVVTEAFF.

The chain's CDR3 is CASSFGLAPLSTDTQYF. As DNA, the CDR3 is TGTGCCAGCAGCTTTGGACTAGCACCACTTAGCACAGATACGCAGTATTTT. The J gene is TRBJ2-3, the V gene TRBV5-8, with 8 bases that match TRBD2. Germline V gene lookup returns CDR1 SGHTS and CDR2 YDEGEE. After removal of 2 bases from V and 0 bases from J, the junction contained 8 bases not matched to a gene. The length of the CDR3 is 17 residues.

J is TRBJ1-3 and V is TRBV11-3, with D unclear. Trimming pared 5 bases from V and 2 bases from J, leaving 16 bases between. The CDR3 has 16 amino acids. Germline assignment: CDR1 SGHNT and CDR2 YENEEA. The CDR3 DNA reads TGTGCCAGCAGCCACCAGGCGGGAGGGCCTGGAAACACCATATATTTT. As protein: CASSHQAGGPGNTIYF.

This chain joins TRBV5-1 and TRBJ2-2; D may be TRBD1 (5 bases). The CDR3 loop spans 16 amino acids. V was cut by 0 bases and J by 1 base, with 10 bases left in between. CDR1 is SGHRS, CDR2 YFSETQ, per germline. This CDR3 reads CASSLEVTGNTGELFF. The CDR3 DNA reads TGCGCCAGCAGCTTGGAAGTTACAGGGAACACCGGGGAGCTGTTTTTT.

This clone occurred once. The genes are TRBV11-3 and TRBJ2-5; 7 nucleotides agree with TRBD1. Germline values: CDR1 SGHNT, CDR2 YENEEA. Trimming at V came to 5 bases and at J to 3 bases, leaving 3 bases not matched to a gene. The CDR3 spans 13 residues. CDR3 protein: CASSSGTEETQYF. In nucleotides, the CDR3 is TGTGCCAGCAGCAGTGGGACAGAAGAGACCCAGTACTTC.

The CDR3 loop is CASSPSGTGVEGYTF. The CDR3 DNA reads TGTGCCAGCAGCCCCTCCGGGACAGGGGTGGAGGGCTACACCTTC. The chain recombines TRBV7-8 with TRBJ1-2; 10 positions agree with TRBD1. Germline-derived CDR1 and CDR2 are SGHVS and FQNEAQ. This CDR3 comprises 15 residues. Unmatched junction bases numbered 11, after V lost 5 bases and J lost 8 bases.

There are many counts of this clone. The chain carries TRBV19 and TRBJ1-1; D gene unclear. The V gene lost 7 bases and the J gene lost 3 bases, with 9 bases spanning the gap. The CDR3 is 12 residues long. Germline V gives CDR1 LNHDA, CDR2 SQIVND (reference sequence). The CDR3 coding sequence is TGTGCCAGTAATCTCGGGGACACTGAAGCTTTCTTT. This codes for CASNLGDTEAFF.

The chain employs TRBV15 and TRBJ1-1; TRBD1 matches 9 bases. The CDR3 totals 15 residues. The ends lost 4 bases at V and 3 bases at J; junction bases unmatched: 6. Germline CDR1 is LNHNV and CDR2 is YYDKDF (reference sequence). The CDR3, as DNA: TGTGCCACCAGCAAGCCGGGACAGGGTTACACTGAAGCTTTCTTT. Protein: CATSKPGQGYTEAFF.

In nucleotides, the CDR3 is TGTGCCAGCAGTTTAATGACAGGGGCAGATACGCAGTATTTT. Its translation is CASSLMTGADTQYF. The genes are TRBV27 and TRBJ2-3; 8 nucleotides line up with TRBD1. The CDR3 spans 14 residues. The V gene's germline CDR1 is MNHEY and CDR2 SMNVEV (reference sequence). V was pared by 2 bases and J by 4 bases, with 2 bases of the junction left unmatched.

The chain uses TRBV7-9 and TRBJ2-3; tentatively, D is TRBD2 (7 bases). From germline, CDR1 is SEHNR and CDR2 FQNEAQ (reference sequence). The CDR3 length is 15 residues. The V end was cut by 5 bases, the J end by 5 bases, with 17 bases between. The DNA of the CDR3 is TGTGCCAGCAGCCAAGAGGGGGGGCGCGGAGATACGCAGTATTTT. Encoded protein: CASSQEGGRGDTQYF.

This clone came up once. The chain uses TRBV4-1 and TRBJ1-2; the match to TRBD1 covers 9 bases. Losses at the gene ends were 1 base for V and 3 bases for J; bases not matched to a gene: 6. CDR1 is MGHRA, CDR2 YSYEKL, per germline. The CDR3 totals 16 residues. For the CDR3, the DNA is TGCGCCAGCAGCCAAGCCCCGACAGGGGGGGACTATGGCTACACCTTC. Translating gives CASSQAPTGGDYGYTF.

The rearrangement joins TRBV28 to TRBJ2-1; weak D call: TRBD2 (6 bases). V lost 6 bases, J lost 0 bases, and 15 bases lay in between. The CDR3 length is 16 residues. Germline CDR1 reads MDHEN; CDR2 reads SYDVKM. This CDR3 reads CASRRDWPFSYNEQFF. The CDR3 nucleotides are TGTGCCAGCAGGAGGGACTGGCCATTCTCCTACAATGAGCAGTTCTTC.

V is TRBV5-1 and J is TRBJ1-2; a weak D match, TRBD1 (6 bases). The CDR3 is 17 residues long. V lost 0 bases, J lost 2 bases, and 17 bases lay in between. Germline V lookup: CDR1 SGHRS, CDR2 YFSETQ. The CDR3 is CASSLGGRGNENYGYTF. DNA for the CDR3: TGCGCCAGCAGCTTGGGAGGCAGGGGCAACGAAAACTATGGCTACACCTTC.

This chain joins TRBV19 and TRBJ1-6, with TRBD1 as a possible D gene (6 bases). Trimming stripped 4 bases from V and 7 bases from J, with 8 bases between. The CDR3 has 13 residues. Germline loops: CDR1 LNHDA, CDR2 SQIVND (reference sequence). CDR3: CASSRTENSPLHF. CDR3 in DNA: TGTGCCAGTAGTAGGACAGAAAATTCACCCCTCCACTTT.